Included here is one T cell receptor beta chain sequence, with context. Germline loops: CDR1 SGHAT, CDR2 FQNNGV. V lost 5 bases and J lost 7, with 17 bases in between. The CDR3 has 14 amino acids. The PCR contained 60 Vbeta and 13 Jbeta primers. Sequencing was performed with immunoSEQ multiplex PCR; in TCRdb, only in-frame clones are kept and a portion is missing. This sample yields 150,000 to 200,000 clones, of which roughly 79% are seen a single time; around a tenth belongs to the top ten. The sample comes from a study of cytomegalovirus exposure and HLA in healthy donors. The sample consisted of PBMCs. This chain joins TRBV11-2 and TRBJ1-1; possible D gene TRBD1, 5 bases. The sequence was obtained from a man aged 18 to 30 in good health and CMV-seropositive. The CDR3 loop reads CASSPTALTIEAFF. The CDR3 DNA sequence: TGTGCCAGCAGCCCGACAGCATTGACCATTGAAGCTTTCTTT.